These T cell receptor beta chains were read from a single sample in a study of beta chain features in type 1 diabetes. TCRdb keeps only in-frame clones here, not all; method: immunoSEQ multiplex PCR. The sample lists more than 250,000 clones; about a fifth were seen once. Sequenced input: naive CD4+ T cells from blood. The receptors were gathered from a woman in her 40s with type 1 diabetes. Each CDR3 is given with its conserved first and last residue. Each record gives: J gene, V gene, CDR3 length, clone size, D gene, CDR3 DNA, CDR3 protein. D genes are given only for firm matches. Only some rows state a clone size, as once, few, many or a class for expanded clones.

TRBJ2-7 TRBV29-1 12 few - TGCAGCGCAGGACGGGGTCGGTACGAGCAGTACTTC CSAGRGRYEQYF
TRBJ1-5 TRBV30 12 - TRBD1 TGTGCCTGTGACAGGGGTGGTCAGCCCCAGCATTTT CACDRGGQPQHF
TRBJ2-1 TRBV18 16 few TRBD2 TGTGCCAGCTCATCTTTGACTAGCGGGGGGGCCGCCGAGCAGTTCTTC CASSSLTSGGAAEQFF
TRBJ1-1 TRBV7-2 13 - TRBD1 TGTGCCAGCAGCACACAGGGGGACACTGAAGCTTTCTTT CASSTQGDTEAFF
TRBJ1-1 TRBV7-3 13 - - TGTGCCAGCAGCTCGACAGTCCTAACTGAAGCTTTCTTT CASSSTVLTEAFF
TRBJ2-7 TRBV6-5 13 few - TGTGCCAGCAGCGAACCGGGTCACGAAGAGCAGTACTTC CASSEPGHEEQYF
TRBJ1-2 TRBV2 16 - TRBD1 TGTGCCAGCAGTATCGGGACAGCTGATTTTGTATCGGGCTACACCTTC CASSIGTADFVSGYTF
TRBJ1-2 TRBV5-6 13 few - TGTGCCAGCAGCTTGGCCAGGTCCGGGAGCTACACCTTC CASSLARSGSYTF
TRBJ2-1 TRBV9 16 - TRBD1 TGTGCCAGCAGCGTAGTCCAGGGGGTAATTTACAATGAGCAGTTCTTC CASSVVQGVIYNEQFF
TRBJ1-2 TRBV28 12 few - TGTGCATGTAGAACCAATAACTATGGCTACACCTTC CACRTNNYGYTF
TRBJ2-7 TRBV28 11 - - TGTGCCAGCACCAACAGCTACGAGCAGTACTTC CASTNSYEQYF
TRBJ1-4 TRBV5-1 15 few - TGCGCCAGCAGCTTGGGGTCGACAGGCGATGAAAAACTGTTTTTT CASSLGSTGDEKLFF